Listed below are T cell receptor beta chains from one sample, sequenced in a study of T cells after yellow fever vaccination. One entry per CDR3 protein results from TCRdb running MiXCR on the 5' RACE reads. Seen here are approximately 300,000 distinct CDR3 sequences, 13% observed once, and the top ten hold roughly 0.5%. The specimen was CD4+ T cells sorted from PBMCs, collected 45 days after the yellow fever booster vaccination. The receptors originated from a young man who received the YFV17D yellow fever vaccine. Each CDR3 is given with its conserved first and last residue. The D gene is left open where the match is weak. Clone sizes are given selectively: once, few, many, or a class where the clone is expanded.

V gene: TRBV20-1
clone size: -
D gene: TRBD2
J gene: TRBJ2-1
CDR3 DNA: TGCAGTGCTAGAGGGGGTAGCGGGAGAACTTACAATGAGCAGTTCTTC
CDR3 protein: CSARGGSGRTYNEQFF

V gene: TRBV10-3
clone size: few
D gene: -
J gene: TRBJ2-1
CDR3 DNA: TGTGCCATCAGTGTGTCGACAACGGGAGAGAATGAGCAGTTCTTC
CDR3 protein: CAISVSTTGENEQFF

V gene: TRBV28
clone size: many
D gene: -
J gene: TRBJ1-5
CDR3 DNA: TGTGCCAGCACCGGACAGACCCCTAATCAGCCCCAGCATTTT
CDR3 protein: CASTGQTPNQPQHF

V gene: TRBV20-1
clone size: -
D gene: -
J gene: TRBJ2-3
CDR3 DNA: TGCAGTGCTAGATACGGGTCCACAGATACGCAGTATTTT
CDR3 protein: CSARYGSTDTQYF

V gene: TRBV30
clone size: -
D gene: -
J gene: TRBJ2-7
CDR3 DNA: TGTGCCTGGAGTGTTTTTCAGGGAGGCGAGCAGTACTTC
CDR3 protein: CAWSVFQGGEQYF

V gene: TRBV5-1
clone size: few
D gene: TRBD1
J gene: TRBJ2-5
CDR3 DNA: TGCGCCAGCAGCGCAACAGGGGGCGCGGAGACCCAGTACTTC
CDR3 protein: CASSATGGAETQYF

V gene: TRBV6-5
clone size: -
D gene: -
J gene: TRBJ2-5
CDR3 DNA: TGTGCCAGCAGTTACTCCGGGTTGGAGACCCAGTACTTC
CDR3 protein: CASSYSGLETQYF

V gene: TRBV20-1
clone size: many
D gene: -
J gene: TRBJ1-1
CDR3 DNA: TGCAGTGCTAGGCAACACACAAACAGGGATGTGGCTTTCTTT
CDR3 protein: CSARQHTNRDVAFF

V gene: TRBV21-1
clone size: few
D gene: -
J gene: TRBJ1-1
CDR3 DNA: TGTGCCAGCAGCAAAGTCCTGAACACTGAAGCTTTCTTT
CDR3 protein: CASSKVLNTEAFF

V gene: TRBV6-1
clone size: -
D gene: TRBD1
J gene: TRBJ2-7
CDR3 DNA: TGTGCCAGCAGTACCACCGACAGGGGGGCCTACGAGCAGTACTTC
CDR3 protein: CASSTTDRGAYEQYF

V gene: TRBV7-2
clone size: few
D gene: TRBD2
J gene: TRBJ2-4
CDR3 DNA: TGTGCCAGCCTCCCGGCGGCTAGCGGGAGGAGCATTCAGTACTTC
CDR3 protein: CASLPAASGRSIQYF

V gene: TRBV7-2
clone size: -
D gene: -
J gene: TRBJ1-3
CDR3 DNA: TGTGCCAGCAAAGGGTTTACTGGAAACACCATATATTTT
CDR3 protein: CASKGFTGNTIYF

V gene: TRBV29-1
clone size: -
D gene: -
J gene: TRBJ2-7
CDR3 DNA: TGCAGCGTTCACAGGGGAGGTGACGAGCAGTACTTC
CDR3 protein: CSVHRGGDEQYF

V gene: TRBV20-1
clone size: few
D gene: -
J gene: TRBJ1-2
CDR3 DNA: TGCAGTGGGATAGAAGGGGACGGCTATGGCTACACCTTC
CDR3 protein: CSGIEGDGYGYTF

V gene: TRBV6-1
clone size: many
D gene: TRBD2
J gene: TRBJ2-1
CDR3 DNA: TGTGCCAGCAGCTCGGGACTAGCGGGAAGGGATGAGCAGTTCTTC
CDR3 protein: CASSSGLAGRDEQFF

V gene: TRBV5-1
clone size: -
D gene: -
J gene: TRBJ2-7
CDR3 DNA: TGCGCCAGCGGTCCCCGGAACAGGGACTACGAGCAGTACTTC
CDR3 protein: CASGPRNRDYEQYF

V gene: TRBV5-1
clone size: few
D gene: -
J gene: TRBJ2-7
CDR3 DNA: TGCGCCAGCAGCTTGGCATCTCCGGGATCCTACGAGCAGTACTTC
CDR3 protein: CASSLASPGSYEQYF

V gene: TRBV6-2/TRBV6-3
clone size: -
D gene: TRBD1
J gene: TRBJ1-6
CDR3 DNA: TGTGCCAGCAGCCCAACGACAGGGGGGAATTCACCCCTCCACTTT
CDR3 protein: CASSPTTGGNSPLHF

V gene: TRBV28
clone size: few
D gene: -
J gene: TRBJ2-1
CDR3 DNA: TGTGCCAGCAAGGATAGTGAGCAGTTCTTC
CDR3 protein: CASKDSEQFF

V gene: TRBV29-1
clone size: -
D gene: -
J gene: TRBJ2-3
CDR3 DNA: TGCAGCGTTGACCTTAGGGGCGGCACAGATACGCAGTATTTT
CDR3 protein: CSVDLRGGTDTQYF

V gene: TRBV20-1
clone size: -
D gene: -
J gene: TRBJ2-7
CDR3 DNA: TGCAGTGCTAGTAGCGGAGGCCCCTACGAGCAGTACTTC
CDR3 protein: CSASSGGPYEQYF

V gene: TRBV19
clone size: few
D gene: -
J gene: TRBJ1-5
CDR3 DNA: TGTGCCAGTAGGTATGGAACAGGAAGTCAGCCCCAGCATTTT
CDR3 protein: CASRYGTGSQPQHF

V gene: TRBV12-3/TRBV12-4
clone size: -
D gene: -
J gene: TRBJ2-5
CDR3 DNA: TGTGCCAGCAGACGGACCCTTGAGACCCAGTACTTC
CDR3 protein: CASRRTLETQYF

V gene: TRBV20-1
clone size: -
D gene: TRBD1
J gene: TRBJ1-2
CDR3 DNA: TGCAGTGCTAGACCCCCGGGACAGGGCTATGGCTACACCTTC
CDR3 protein: CSARPPGQGYGYTF

V gene: TRBV20-1
clone size: many
D gene: -
J gene: TRBJ2-1
CDR3 DNA: TGCAGTGCTCCAATAGTGGCGTCCGGGGAGCAGTTCTTC
CDR3 protein: CSAPIVASGEQFF

V gene: TRBV7-2
clone size: -
D gene: TRBD1
J gene: TRBJ2-3
CDR3 DNA: TGTGCCAGCAGCCTCCGGGACAGGGCGCAGTATTTT
CDR3 protein: CASSLRDRAQYF

V gene: TRBV12-3/TRBV12-4
clone size: -
D gene: TRBD2
J gene: TRBJ2-3
CDR3 DNA: TGTGCCAGCTCCCCCGGGACTAGCATGGATACGCAGTATTTT
CDR3 protein: CASSPGTSMDTQYF

V gene: TRBV7-2
clone size: few
D gene: TRBD1
J gene: TRBJ2-1
CDR3 DNA: TGTGCCAGCAGCCCCCAGACAGGGCGCAATGAGCAGTTCTTC
CDR3 protein: CASSPQTGRNEQFF

V gene: TRBV29-1
clone size: few
D gene: TRBD1
J gene: TRBJ2-5
CDR3 DNA: TGCAGCGTCTCGACAGGGTCTGGGGAGACCCAGTACTTC
CDR3 protein: CSVSTGSGETQYF

V gene: TRBV7-2
clone size: -
D gene: -
J gene: TRBJ2-7
CDR3 DNA: TGTGCCAGCAGCTTACTCACGGGCAGCCAGCCCCACGAGCAGTACTTC
CDR3 protein: CASSLLTGSQPHEQYF

V gene: TRBV7-2
clone size: -
D gene: TRBD2
J gene: TRBJ2-1
CDR3 DNA: TGTGCCAGCAGCTTGGCGGGACTAGCGTATGAGCAGTTCTTC
CDR3 protein: CASSLAGLAYEQFF

V gene: TRBV20-1
clone size: -
D gene: -
J gene: TRBJ2-3
CDR3 DNA: TGCAGTGCTAGAGCAAGGGGAGGTACGCAGTATTTT
CDR3 protein: CSARARGGTQYF

V gene: TRBV27
clone size: few
D gene: -
J gene: TRBJ2-6
CDR3 DNA: TGTGCCAGCAGGAGTTCTGTCTCTGGGGCCAACGTCCTGACTTTC
CDR3 protein: CASRSSVSGANVLTF

V gene: TRBV6-5
clone size: few
D gene: TRBD1
J gene: TRBJ2-7
CDR3 DNA: TGTGCCAGCAGTTACCCAGGACAGGGGACCAACGAGCAGTACTTC
CDR3 protein: CASSYPGQGTNEQYF

V gene: TRBV12-3/TRBV12-4
clone size: few
D gene: TRBD1
J gene: TRBJ2-7
CDR3 DNA: TGTGCCAGCAGGCGACAGGGGGCCCTTTACGAGCAGTACTTC
CDR3 protein: CASRRQGALYEQYF

V gene: TRBV3-1
clone size: -
D gene: -
J gene: TRBJ2-3
CDR3 DNA: TGTGCCAGCAGCCAGGCTCCCCTGGATACGCAGTATTTT
CDR3 protein: CASSQAPLDTQYF

V gene: TRBV20-1
clone size: -
D gene: -
J gene: TRBJ2-3
CDR3 DNA: TGCAGTGCTAGAGAGAGGAGGCGGCGGCAGGGTACGCAGTATTTT
CDR3 protein: CSARERRRRQGTQYF

V gene: TRBV27
clone size: -
D gene: -
J gene: TRBJ2-2
CDR3 DNA: TGTGCCAGCGGATACCCCGGGGAGCTGTTTTTT
CDR3 protein: CASGYPGELFF

V gene: TRBV5-6
clone size: few
D gene: TRBD2
J gene: TRBJ2-7
CDR3 DNA: TGTGCCAGCAGCTGGTGGTCGAGCGGGGCGAACTACGAGCAGTACTTC
CDR3 protein: CASSWWSSGANYEQYF

V gene: TRBV6-1
clone size: few
D gene: TRBD2
J gene: TRBJ2-2
CDR3 DNA: TGTGCCAGCAAGGCGGGAGGGATTGGGGAGCTGTTTTTT
CDR3 protein: CASKAGGIGELFF

V gene: TRBV7-3
clone size: -
D gene: -
J gene: TRBJ2-1
CDR3 DNA: TGTGCCAGCGGCCCCGGGTCAGAGGGAGAGCAGTTCTTC
CDR3 protein: CASGPGSEGEQFF

V gene: TRBV18
clone size: few
D gene: -
J gene: TRBJ2-7
CDR3 DNA: TGTGCCAGCTCACCAGAAAACGAGCAGTACTTC
CDR3 protein: CASSPENEQYF

V gene: TRBV7-9
clone size: few
D gene: -
J gene: TRBJ2-7
CDR3 DNA: TGTGCCAGCAGCCGAGACACCGGTTCCGAGCGGTACTTC
CDR3 protein: CASSRDTGSERYF

V gene: TRBV20-1
clone size: few
D gene: -
J gene: TRBJ2-3
CDR3 DNA: TGCAGTGCCATCCGAGGGGCCCGGACAGATACGCAGTATTTT
CDR3 protein: CSAIRGARTDTQYF